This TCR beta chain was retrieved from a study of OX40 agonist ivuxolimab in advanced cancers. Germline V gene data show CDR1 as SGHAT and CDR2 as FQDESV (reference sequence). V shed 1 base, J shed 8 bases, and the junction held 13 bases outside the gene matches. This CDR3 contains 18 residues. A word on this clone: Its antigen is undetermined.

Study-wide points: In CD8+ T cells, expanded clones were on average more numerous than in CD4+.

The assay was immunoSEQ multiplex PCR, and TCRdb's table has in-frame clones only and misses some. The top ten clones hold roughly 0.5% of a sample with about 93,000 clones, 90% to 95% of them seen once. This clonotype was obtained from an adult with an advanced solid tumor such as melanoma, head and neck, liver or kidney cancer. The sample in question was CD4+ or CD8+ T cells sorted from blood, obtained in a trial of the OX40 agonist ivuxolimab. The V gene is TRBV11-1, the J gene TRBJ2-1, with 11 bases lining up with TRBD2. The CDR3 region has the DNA TGTGCCAGCAGCTTAGGGTGGGCCCCCGGGACTAGCGGTGATGAGCAGTTCTTC. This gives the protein CASSLGWAPGTSGDEQFF.